These T cell receptor beta chains were read from a single sample in a study of CD8+ T cells in alopecia areata. Sequenced by immunoSEQ multiplex PCR; TCRdb stores in-frame clones only, minus some. This sample has 150,000 to 200,000 clones, with around three fifths found just once. The sequences come from CD4+ T cells sorted from blood, collected at week 4, from a patient treated with tofacitinib. These receptors all stem from a human donor with alopecia areata. Each CDR3 is given with its conserved first and last residue. Each record gives: clone size, J gene, D gene, V gene, CDR3 protein, CDR3 DNA. A D gene is named only where the DNA matches it firmly. Clone size is not always given. Where it is, it says once, few, many or a class for expanded clones.

>-|TRBJ2-3|-|TRBV7-2
CASSLIWGDTQYF
TGTGCCAGCAGCTTAATTTGGGGAGATACGCAGTATTTT
>-|TRBJ2-3|-|TRBV29-1
CSVEPDTQYF
TGCAGCGTTGAACCAGATACGCAGTATTTT
>-|TRBJ1-5|-|TRBV6-5
CASSSRLLSNQPQHF
TGTGCCAGCAGTTCGCGGCTCCTTAGCAATCAGCCCCAGCATTTT
>-|TRBJ2-5|-|TRBV30
CASIGGAETQYF
TGTGCCTCAATTGGGGGGGCAGAGACCCAGTACTTC
>few|TRBJ2-3|-|TRBV7-2
CASSPYTDTQYF
TGTGCCAGCAGCCCCTACACAGATACGCAGTATTTT
>-|TRBJ2-3|-|TRBV9
CASSVGMADTQYF
TGTGCCAGCAGCGTGGGAATGGCAGATACGCAGTATTTT
>once|TRBJ1-2|-|TRBV29-1
CSVPGVGNYGYTF
TGCAGCGTTCCAGGGGTGGGGAACTATGGCTACACCTTC
>-|TRBJ1-2|-|TRBV11-1
CASSYGGANYGYTF
TGTGCCAGCAGCTACGGGGGAGCTAACTATGGCTACACCTTC
>-|TRBJ1-1|-|TRBV10-3
CAIREQVLSTEAFF
TGTGCCATCAGGGAACAGGTTCTCTCCACTGAAGCTTTCTTT
>few|TRBJ1-1|-|TRBV27
CASKGQAYEAFF
TGTGCCAGCAAAGGGCAGGCCTATGAAGCTTTCTTT
>-|TRBJ2-5|-|TRBV2
CASSEIGSLAQETQYF
TGTGCCAGCAGTGAAATAGGCAGTTTAGCCCAAGAGACCCAGTACTTC
>-|TRBJ1-4|-|TRBV29-1
CSVESPVDEKLFF
TGCAGCGTTGAAAGCCCGGTGGATGAAAAACTGTTTTTT
>-|TRBJ1-1|TRBD1|TRBV19
CASSGGRTEAFF
TGTGCCTCGTCAGGGGGGCGCACTGAAGCTTTCTTT
>-|TRBJ2-2|TRBD2|TRBV5-6
CASSYAGTRSTGELFF
TGTGCCAGCAGTTATGCCGGGACTAGGTCCACCGGGGAGCTGTTTTTT
>-|TRBJ1-5|-|TRBV27
CASSYTYNQPQHF
TGTGCCAGCAGTTACACCTACAATCAGCCCCAGCATTTT
>-|TRBJ2-5|-|TRBV5-1
CASSSLTWQETQYF
TGCGCCAGCAGCTCCCTGACATGGCAAGAGACCCAGTACTTC
>-|TRBJ2-3|-|TRBV9
CASSLAGGSTDTQYF
TGTGCCAGCAGCCTAGCAGGAGGTAGCACAGATACGCAGTATTTT
>once|TRBJ2-6|-|TRBV29-1
CSASPDLPGANVLTF
TGCAGCGCATCCCCCGACTTGCCTGGGGCCAACGTCCTGACTTTC
>-|TRBJ2-5|-|TRBV29-1
CSAGTAQETQYF
TGCAGCGCTGGGACTGCCCAAGAGACCCAGTACTTC